Following are 17 T cell receptor beta chains from one sample sequenced in a study of vaccination effects on CD4 cells after COVID-19. Some clones are missing from TCRdb's copy, which holds only in-frame ones; the method was immunoSEQ multiplex PCR. The sample lists tens of thousands of clones; around 69% were seen once. Sequencing followed a ViraFEST assay step that expanded antigen-specific CD4+ T cells with viral peptide pools. Researchers isolated CD4+ T cells once approximately ten days of culture had elapsed. None of these healthy vaccinees had been infected with SARS-CoV-2 before vaccination. These TCRs are of unknown antigen specificity. The specimen was CD4+ T cells from PBMCs cultured with HCoV-NL63 spike peptides, collected before COVID-19 vaccination. These receptors were taken from a human donor who received a COVID-19 vaccine.

The chain carries TRBV3-1 (or the pseudogene TRBV3-2) and TRBJ1-2, with TRBD1 matching over 10 bases. CDR1 LGHDT and CDR2 YNNKEL come from the germline V gene (reference sequence). Trimming took 3 bases from V and 4 from J; bases not matched to a gene: 5. CDR3 size: 15 residues. The CDR3 sequence: CASSQGTGDAYGYTF. The CDR3 coding sequence is TGTGCCAGCAGCCAGGGGACAGGGGATGCCTATGGCTACACCTTC.

The genes are TRBV4-3 and TRBJ1-2, with no clear D. Germline lookup yields CDR1 LGHNA and CDR2 YSLEER. V was clipped by 0 bases and J by 2 bases, with 1 base between them. This CDR3 contains 12 residues. The CDR3 sequence: CASSQENYGYTF. In DNA form, the CDR3 reads TGCGCCAGCAGCCAAGAGAACTATGGCTACACCTTC.

The V and J genes are TRBV18 and TRBJ1-1, with D possibly being TRBD1 (5 bases). This CDR3 has 16 residues. Trimming pared 1 base from V and 0 bases from J, leaving 12 bases between. Germline V gene lookup returns CDR1 KGHSH and CDR2 LQKENI. The CDR3 reads CASSPRGGRMNTEAFF. The CDR3 DNA reads as TGTGCCAGCTCACCACGGGGGGGGAGGATGAACACTGAAGCTTTCTTT.

The chain recombines TRBV5-1 with TRBJ2-3; the D gene is possibly TRBD2 (6 bases). V was trimmed by 4 bases and J by 0 bases, leaving 9 bases between them. In germline, CDR1 is SGHRS, CDR2 YFSETQ. CDR3 length equals 14 residues. DNA of the CDR3: TGCGCCAGCAGCGCGGGACCCAGCACAGATACGCAGTATTTT. Its translation is CASSAGPSTDTQYF.

This clone was seen only a few times. The same CDR3 also results from other DNA sequences found in this sample. The V gene is TRBV2, the J gene TRBJ2-5; either TRBD1 or TRBD2 may supply D (5 bases each). Trimming pared 6 bases from V and 2 bases from J, leaving 10 bases between. The CDR3 is 13 amino acids. Germline lookup yields CDR1 SNHLY and CDR2 FYNNEI. The CDR3 spells CASRGDSQETQYF. Here the CDR3 DNA reads TGTGCCAGCAGGGGAGACAGTCAAGAGACCCAGTACTTC.

This clone was seen a handful of times. The chain employs TRBV19 and TRBJ1-5, with D perhaps TRBD1 (6 bases). The CDR3 covers 14 residues. Germline CDR1 LNHDA, CDR2 SQIVND (reference sequence). V lost 6 bases, J lost 2 bases, and 11 bases lay in between. CDR3 protein: CASRMRGGNQPQHF. The CDR3 coding sequence is TGTGCCAGTAGAATGAGGGGGGGCAATCAGCCCCAGCATTTT.

This chain connects TRBV5-1 to TRBJ2-3; D gene ambiguous. Trimming removed 4 bases from V and 3 bases from J, with 15 bases in between. The CDR3 runs 15 residues. Per the germline V gene, CDR1 is SGHRS and CDR2 is YFSETQ. For the CDR3, the DNA is TGCGCCAGCAGCCTAACCAATACCGGGACAGATACGCAGTATTTT. Its translation is CASSLTNTGTDTQYF.

The chain has TRBV2 and TRBJ2-1; 7 bases are shared with TRBD1. The V and J ends lost 1 base and 7 bases, in that order; junction bases with no gene match: 7. Germline assignment: CDR1 SNHLY and CDR2 FYNNEI. The length of the CDR3 is 15 residues. For the CDR3, the DNA is TGTGCCAGCAGTGAAGTCCGGACAGGTCTTAATGAGCAGTTCTTC. It encodes CASSEVRTGLNEQFF.

The V gene is TRBV18, the J gene TRBJ2-3; TRBD1 matches 7 bases. Trimming cost V 8 bases and J 4 bases; bases outside gene matches: 12. Germline V gene lookup returns CDR1 KGHSH and CDR2 LQKENI. The CDR3 sequence is 15 residues long. CDR3 sequence: CASALGQLISDTQYF. As DNA, the CDR3 is TGTGCCAGCGCTCTGGGACAGCTAATCTCAGATACGCAGTATTTT.

This chain uses TRBV6-6 with TRBJ2-1, with unresolved D. Trimming cost V 0 bases and J 0 bases, with 6 bases left between them. Germline CDR1 is MNHNY and CDR2 is SVGAGI (reference sequence). The CDR3 totals 15 residues. The CDR3 protein is CASSYSDLSYNEQFF. The CDR3 coding sequence is TGTGCCAGCAGTTACTCTGACCTCTCCTACAATGAGCAGTTCTTC.

This clone was counted only a few times. The chain carries TRBV6-5 and TRBJ1-3, with no clear D. CDR1 and CDR2 from the germline V gene are MNHEY and SVGAGI. The CDR3 spans 15 residues. Trimming cost V 4 bases and J 4 bases, with 14 bases left between them. CDR3 region: CASSLKYSSGNTIYF. The CDR3 coding sequence is TGTGCCAGCAGTTTAAAGTATTCCTCCGGAAACACCATATATTTT.

The chain couples TRBV29-1 to TRBJ1-2; maybe TRBD1 (5 bases). V lost 6 bases, J lost 12 bases, and 11 bases lay in between. The CDR3 covers 9 residues. CDR1 is SQVTM and CDR2 is ANQGSEA in the germline V gene. CDR3 sequence: CSVTPGHTF. In DNA form, the CDR3 reads TGCAGCGTCACGCCGGGACACACCTTC.

V gene TRBV19 combines with J gene TRBJ2-2, with D tentatively TRBD1 (6 bases). V was shortened by 5 bases and J by 6 bases, with 13 bases between the two germline ends. The germline V gene encodes CDR1 LNHDA and CDR2 SQIVND (reference sequence). The CDR3 length is 14 residues. DNA for the CDR3: TGTGCCAGTAGTCCACAGGGTTGGGCCGGGGAGCTGTTTTTT. Amino acids: CASSPQGWAGELFF.

The genes are TRBV7-9 and TRBJ1-1; TRBD1 matches 7 bases. Germline loops: CDR1 SEHNR, CDR2 FQNEAQ (reference sequence). This CDR3 is 15 amino acids long. Trimming removed 1 base from V and 3 bases from J; junction bases left unmatched: 5. Here the CDR3 reads CASSLGTGGDTEAFF. The CDR3, as DNA: TGTGCCAGCAGCTTAGGGACAGGAGGGGACACTGAAGCTTTCTTT.

The gene calls are TRBV12-2 and TRBJ2-2; the table gives TRBD1 as D, unverified against the DNA. TRBV12-2 is a documented pseudogene. The CDR3 runs 15 residues. CDR3 DNA sequence: TGTGCAAGTCGCTCGCAGGCCATTAACACCGGGGAGCTGTTTTTT. This encodes CASRSQAINTGELFF.

CDR3 protein: CASSPTVSYEQYV. The CDR3 DNA sequence: TGTGCCAGCAGTCCAACAGTGTCCTACGAGCAGTACGTC. V gene TRBV27 combines with J gene TRBJ2-7; no firm D call. V lost 5 bases and J lost 1, with 9 bases in between. This CDR3 comprises 13 residues. CDR1 MNHEY and CDR2 SMNVEV come from the germline V gene (reference sequence).

The gene calls are TRBV10-1 and TRBJ2-3, with TRBD2 as a possible D gene (5 bases). The CDR3 length is 14 residues. Germline CDR1 WNHNN, CDR2 SYGVQD (reference sequence). V lost 3 bases, J lost 5 bases, and 12 bases lay in between. For the CDR3, the DNA is TGCGCCAGCAGTGAATCACTAGGTAGAGATACGCAGTATTTT. It is translated as CASSESLGRDTQYF.